This T cell receptor (beta chain) was found in a study of Tregs in tolerant kidney transplant recipients. The germline gives CDR1 LGHNT, CDR2 FRNRAP. The CDR3 extends over 16 amino acids. V was pared by 7 bases and J by 0 bases, with 17 bases between. CD4+CD25+CD127- Tregs, CD4+CD25- non-Tregs, CD4 and CD8 cells were sorted. A note on this clone: The target antigen is unknown.

Findings and limits, study-wide: Expanding Tregs on activated donor B cells appeared to best identify donor-specific TCRbeta clones. No direct test of biological reproducibility was done here.

TCRdb's table, derived via immunoSEQ multiplex PCR, lists solely in-frame clones and lacks some. The data show about 18,000 clones, around 82% seen once. The rearrangement uses TRBV12-5 and TRBJ2-3; D is ambiguous. The sequenced sample consisted of Tregs from blood. This receptor was obtained from a human donor in good health. DNA of the CDR3: TGTGCTAGTGATCAAGGGATGCCTATGAGCACAGATACGCAGTATTTT. This sequence encodes CASDQGMPMSTDTQYF.